Below, one T cell receptor (beta chain) is given with its context. This sample stems from a study of OX40 agonist ivuxolimab in advanced cancers. The germline V gene encodes CDR1 MNHEY and CDR2 SVGAGI. V was trimmed by 0 bases and J by 4 bases, leaving 12 bases between them. The CDR3 consists of 15 residues. TCRdb's table, derived via immunoSEQ multiplex PCR, lists solely in-frame clones and lacks some. The table lists 55,000 to 70,000 clones, around 86% of them singletons. The clonotype comes from an adult with an advanced solid tumor such as melanoma, head and neck, liver or kidney cancer. This chain uses TRBV6-5 with TRBJ1-1, with D tentatively TRBD1 (5 bases). Sequences were derived from CD4+ or CD8+ T cells sorted from blood, sampled in a trial of the OX40 agonist ivuxolimab. The CDR3 nucleotides read TGTGCCAGCAGTTACTCGACGGGGCTGATCACTGAAGCTTTCTTT. It yields the protein CASSYSTGLITEAFF.